What follows are 26 T cell receptor beta chains derived from one specimen sequenced in a study of Ad26.COV2.S vaccination and SARS-CoV-2 variants (dated by TCRdb to the early 2020s). The sample's treatment or condition label is to be understood as: 15 to 20 received Ad26.COV2.S at low or high dose, single or two shots; 5 received placebo; per-sample allocation not given. For vaccine and placebo recipients, the sequenced repertoires came from samples collected on day 63 after the first injection. Library prep was done by the immunoSEQ multiplex PCR assay. TCRdb stores this immuneACCESS table with in-frame sequences only. Part of the clones is absent; in the studies checked, under half of the shortfall reflects unresolved V genes, and no reason is known for the rest. The sample records almost 400,000 clones, roughly 90% of which are singletons. The ten largest make up approximately 1.9% of the sample.

The source material was peripheral blood, sampled in a trial of Ad26.COV2.S vaccine versus placebo. All receptors derive from a person between 18 and 65 years old who received the Ad26.COV2.S COVID-19 vaccine or a placebo.

This chain uses TRBV9 with TRBJ2-5; D is tentatively TRBD1 or TRBD2 (5 bases each). The germline gives CDR1 SGDLS, CDR2 YYNGEE. CDR3 length: 15 residues. Trimming shortened V by 0 bases and J by 0 bases, and 9 bases separated the two germline ends. CDR3: CASSVGDGHQETQYF. The CDR3 nucleotides read TGTGCCAGCAGCGTAGGGGACGGACACCAAGAGACCCAGTACTTC.

This chain's CDR3 is CASTWVAEETQYF. The CDR3, as DNA: TGTGCCAGCACATGGGTTGCGGAAGAGACCCAGTACTTC. The rearrangement joins TRBV3-1 (or the pseudogene TRBV3-2) to TRBJ2-5; D not resolved. The CDR3 is 13 amino acids. Trimming shortened V by 7 bases and J by 3 bases, and 12 bases separated the two germline ends. The germline V gene has CDR1 LGHDT and CDR2 YNNKEL (reference sequence).

Only one count was recorded for this clone. The chain uses TRBV7-3 and TRBJ2-1; the match to TRBD2 covers 10 bases. Germline loops: CDR1 SGHTA, CDR2 FQGTGA. This CDR3 contains 14 residues. J lost 9 bases, V lost 5 bases, and 7 bases had no gene match. The CDR3, as DNA: TGTGCCAGCAGCCTCGGGACTAGCGTCGGTGAGCAGTTCTTC. This translates into CASSLGTSVGEQFF.

This CDR3 is CASSAYSLWANVLTF. As DNA, the CDR3 is TGTGCCAGCAGCGCTTACAGCCTCTGGGCCAACGTCCTGACTTTC. The chain carries TRBV11-3 and TRBJ2-6, with no clear D. CDR3 length: 15 residues. The V and J ends lost 5 bases and 5 bases respectively, with 13 bases between them. The germline CDR1 and CDR2 sequences are SGHNT and YENEEA. Full variable domain (missing parts from reference TRBV11-3 and TRBJ2-6): EAGVVQSPRYKIIEKKQPVAFWCNPISGHNTLYWYLQNLGQGPELLIRYENEEAVDDSQLPKDRFSAERLKGVDSTLKIQPAELGDSAVYLCASSAYSLWANVLTFGAGSRLTVL.

The genes are TRBV5-4 and TRBJ2-7, with D perhaps matching TRBD1 (5 bases). CDR3 length equals 16 residues. V lost 4 bases and J 2 bases, leaving 19 bases between the germline ends. Germline V gives CDR1 SGHNT, CDR2 YYREEE (reference sequence). In nucleotides, the CDR3 is TGTGCCAGCAGCCCCGGTCAGGGTAGGGCACCCTACGAGCAGTACTTC. Residues: CASSPGQGRAPYEQYF.

The V and J genes are TRBV7-6 and TRBJ2-3; D is uncertain. The V end was cut by 4 bases, the J end by 6 bases, with 20 bases between. The CDR3 is 16 amino acids. Germline lookup yields CDR1 SGHVS and CDR2 FNYEAQ. CDR3 sequence (DNA): TGTGCCAGCAGCTCCCGATATCAGGCGACGGCGGATACGCAGTATTTT. It yields the protein CASSSRYQATADTQYF.

This sequence joins TRBV6-2 or TRBV6-3 and TRBJ2-2; 8 nucleotides agree with TRBD1. Germline loops: CDR1 MNHEY, CDR2 SVGEGT. The CDR3 spans 14 residues. V lost 4 bases, J lost 5 bases, and 3 bases stayed unmatched. CDR3 region: CASSSGGLTGELFF. CDR3 DNA sequence: TGTGCCAGCAGTTCAGGGGGCTTAACCGGGGAGCTGTTTTTT.

CDR3 loop: CATSREDLGINGYTF. In nucleotides, the CDR3 is TGTGCCACCAGCAGAGAAGACTTAGGGATCAATGGCTACACCTTC. This chain uses TRBV15 with TRBJ1-2; D not certain. V lost 0 bases and J lost 6, with 14 bases in between. This CDR3 contains 15 residues. The germline V gene has CDR1 LNHNV and CDR2 YYDKDF (reference sequence).

The gene calls are TRBV7-3 and TRBJ2-5; D perhaps matches TRBD1 (5 bases). This CDR3 has 14 amino acids. The V gene's germline CDR1 is SGHTA and CDR2 FQGTGA. Trimming took 5 bases from V and 6 from J, leaving 16 bases between them. CDR3 DNA: TGTGCCAGCAGCCCAGGACAAAGGGGAAAGACCCAGTACTTC. It codes for CASSPGQRGKTQYF.

The rearrangement uses TRBV9 and TRBJ2-1, with TRBD2 matching 10 bases. The CDR3 is made up of 16 amino acids. Germline CDR1 and CDR2: SGDLS and YYNGEE. The trim removed 1 base at V and 4 bases at J, leaving 5 bases unmatched. The CDR3: CASSVLGLAHYNEQFF. The CDR3 nucleotides read TGTGCCAGCAGCGTATTGGGACTAGCGCATTACAATGAGCAGTTCTTC.

As to this clone: A read error may produce the germline difference seen at one junction end. The chain recombines TRBV7-9 with TRBJ2-1, with D unclear. Looked up from germline, CDR1 is SEHNR and CDR2 is FQNEAQ (reference sequence). CDR3 size: 15 residues. The DNA for the CDR3 is TGTGCCAGCGGCTTGGGTAGCAACTCCTACAATGAGCAGTTCTTC. It is translated as CASGLGSNSYNEQFF.

This clone was counted only a few times. The chain joins TRBV29-1 to TRBJ1-1; 8 bases are a match to TRBD1. Losses at the gene ends were 5 bases for V and 1 base for J; bases not matched to a gene: 0. Germline CDR1 SQVTM, CDR2 ANQGSEA. CDR3 length equals 12 residues. CDR3 loop: CSVTGGNTEAFF. CDR3 DNA sequence: TGCAGCGTTACAGGGGGGAACACTGAAGCTTTCTTT.

The chain uses TRBV7-2 and TRBJ2-5; 7 bases agree with TRBD1. The V segment lost 9 bases and the J segment 5 bases; nucleotides outside the gene matches: 12. The CDR3 loop spans 14 amino acids. Per germline, CDR1 SGHTA and CDR2 FQGNSA. The CDR3 spells CASSLTGRAETQYF. The CDR3 nucleotides read TGTGCCAGTTCTTTGACAGGGCGCGCGGAGACCCAGTACTTC.

CDR3: CAWERLAVHEQFF. The CDR3 DNA is TGTGCCTGGGAGAGACTAGCGGTCCATGAGCAGTTCTTC. The V call is TRBV30, the J call TRBJ2-1, with 9 bases identical to TRBD2. The V segment lost 5 bases and the J segment 8 bases; nucleotides outside the gene matches: 7. CDR1 is GTSNPN and CDR2 is SVGIG in the germline V gene (reference sequence). This CDR3 region has 13 residues. The complete variable domain, with remaining parts taken from reference TRBV30 and TRBJ2-1, reads SQTIHQWPATLVQPVGSPLSLECTVEGTSNPNLYWYRQAAGRGLQLLFYSVGIGQISSEVPQNLSASRPQDRQFILSSKKLLLSDSGFYLCAWERLAVHEQFFGPGTRLTVL.

The count of this clone is one. This rearrangement joins TRBV7-2 to TRBJ1-3; D is ambiguous. CDR3 length: 15 amino acids. The V end was cut by 1 base, the J end by 4 bases, with 11 bases between. The germline V gene encodes CDR1 SGHTA and CDR2 FQGNSA. CDR3 in amino acids: CASSLGGFSGNTIYF. For the CDR3, the DNA is TGTGCCAGCAGCTTAGGTGGATTCTCGGGAAACACCATATATTTT.

The table lists this clone with a count of one. The V call is TRBV21-1, the J call TRBJ2-3; the DNA was not compared with TRBD2, the D call given in the table. TRBV21-1 is assigned pseudogene status. The CDR3 covers 19 residues. The CDR3 DNA reads as TGTGCCAGCAGCAAAGGAACTAGCGGGAGGGGGGCCTCCACAGATACGCAGTATTTT. It yields the protein CASSKGTSGRGASTDTQYF.

The chain carries TRBV6-5 and TRBJ2-7, with 8 bases identical to TRBD2. The length of the CDR3 is 16 residues. Germline lookup yields CDR1 MNHEY and CDR2 SVGAGI. V lost 4 bases, J lost 4 bases, and 12 bases stayed unmatched. The DNA for the CDR3 is TGTGCCAGCAGTTGGGGGGAGGTGAGCGGGAGTTACGAGCAGTACTTC. Translation gives CASSWGEVSGSYEQYF.

The gene calls are TRBV9 and TRBJ2-5; D call uncertain. CDR3 length: 13 amino acids. V lost 4 bases and J 3 bases, leaving 10 bases between the germline ends. Per the germline V gene, CDR1 is SGDLS and CDR2 is YYNGEE. CDR3 coding DNA: TGTGCCAGCAGCTCCCGATATGAAGAGACCCAGTACTTC. As protein: CASSSRYEETQYF.

The chain recombines TRBV6-2 or TRBV6-3 with TRBJ1-5; D unclear. Germline V CDR1 and CDR2: MNHEY, SVGEGT. Trimming cost V 2 bases and J 7 bases, with 12 bases left between them. The CDR3 totals 14 residues. Written as DNA, the CDR3 is TGTGCCAGCAGTTACGCGTCAGCCAGCCAGCCCCAGCATTTT. Translation: CASSYASASQPQHF.

The V call is TRBV4-3, the J call TRBJ1-2, with D possibly TRBD1 on 5 matching bases. Trimming removed 3 bases from V and 8 bases from J, with 19 bases in between. Germline CDR1 is LGHNA and CDR2 is YSLEER. The CDR3 contains 15 residues. The CDR3, as DNA: TGCGCCAGCAGCCAGGAAGCCCAGGGAAGAGGGGGCTACACCTTC. It yields the protein CASSQEAQGRGGYTF.

The chain couples TRBV6-2 or TRBV6-3 to TRBJ1-2, with unresolved D. The CDR3 covers 12 residues. V was clipped by 2 bases and J by 4 bases, with 5 bases between them. Germline loops: CDR1 MNHEY, CDR2 SVGEGT. The CDR3 loop reads CASSYNGYGYTF. The CDR3, as DNA: TGTGCCAGCAGTTACAACGGCTATGGCTACACCTTC.

The chain has TRBV15 and TRBJ1-1; no reliable D call. CDR1 and CDR2 from the germline V gene are LNHNV and YYDKDF (reference sequence). The ends were cut back, 8 bases at V and 2 bases at J, with 15 bases in the middle. This CDR3 has 14 amino acids. CDR3 amino acids: CATQPYTSNTEAFF. CDR3 bases: TGTGCCACCCAACCTTATACGTCAAACACTGAAGCTTTCTTT.

The chain couples TRBV27 to TRBJ2-1, with TRBD2 matching over 11 bases. Germline CDR1 and CDR2: MNHEY and SMNVEV (reference sequence). The V segment lost 5 bases and the J segment 5 bases; nucleotides outside the gene matches: 14. This CDR3 has 18 amino acids. The CDR3 loop reads CASSLWTSGRGFNNEQFF. CDR3 sequence (DNA): TGTGCCAGCAGTCTCTGGACTAGCGGGCGAGGGTTTAACAATGAGCAGTTCTTC.

The rearrangement uses TRBV9 and TRBJ2-7; the D gene is possibly TRBD1 (7 bases). V was pared by 3 bases and J by 6 bases, with 16 bases between. The germline V gene encodes CDR1 SGDLS and CDR2 YYNGEE. The CDR3 consists of 14 residues. This CDR3 reads CASSGHTQGGEQYF. The CDR3 DNA follows: TGTGCCAGCAGCGGACATACCCAGGGGGGCGAGCAGTACTTC.

V and J are TRBV7-3 and TRBJ2-1; D call uncertain. Trimming left V 2 bases short and J 0 bases short, with 5 bases between. CDR3 length: 14 residues. CDR1 is SGHTA, CDR2 FQGTGA, per germline. The CDR3 DNA is TGTGCCAGCAGCTTAGCGGCCTCCTACAATGAGCAGTTCTTC. Amino acids: CASSLAASYNEQFF. The variable domain in full, completed from reference TRBV7-3 and TRBJ2-1, reads GAGVSQTPSNKVTEKGKYVELRCDPISGHTALYWYRQSLGQGPEFLIYFQGTGAADDSGLPNDRFFAVRPEGSVSTLKIQRTERGDSAVYLCASSLAASYNEQFFGPGTRLTVL.

The chain couples TRBV11-2 to TRBJ2-1; no firm D call. Germline lookup yields CDR1 SGHAT and CDR2 FQNNGV. This CDR3 is built from 13 residues. V was cut by 5 bases and J by 5 bases, with 10 bases left in between. The CDR3: CASSLDRDNEQFF. CDR3 in DNA: TGTGCCAGCAGCCTTGATCGGGACAATGAGCAGTTCTTC.